The 8 T cell receptor beta chains reported below all come from one sample, sequenced in a study of blood T cell repertoires in COVID-19. The assay was immunoSEQ multiplex PCR, and TCRdb's table has in-frame clones only and misses some. The table records 50,000 to 70,000 clones, about 86% of them present only once. Sequencing was carried out using peripheral blood. Every receptor here comes from a man aged 50-60 years with active COVID-19.

V gene TRBV6-1 combines with J gene TRBJ2-1; 8 nucleotides align to TRBD1. The junction had 16 bases not matched to a gene; V was cut back by 7 bases and J by 11 bases. The CDR3 totals 15 residues. Germline loops: CDR1 MNHNS, CDR2 SASEGT. The CDR3 region has the DNA TGTGCCAGCATAACGTCCGGACAGGGCCGCTGGAAGCAGTTCTTC. As protein: CASITSGQGRWKQFF.

The V call is TRBV4-1, the J call TRBJ1-4; D ambiguous. The ends were cut back, 0 bases at V and 8 bases at J, with 7 bases in the middle. CDR1 MGHRA and CDR2 YSYEKL come from the germline V gene. The CDR3 is made up of 13 amino acids. The DNA of the CDR3 is TGCGCCAGCAGCCAAGATCGAGGGGAAAAACTGTTTTTT. This gives the protein CASSQDRGEKLFF.

This clone was seen just once. The genes are TRBV3-1 (or the pseudogene TRBV3-2) and TRBJ1-3, with D unresolved. Germline V gene lookup returns CDR1 LGHDT and CDR2 YNNKEL (reference sequence). The CDR3 length is 15 residues. Trimming took 3 bases from V and 0 from J, leaving 9 bases between them. The chain's CDR3 is CASSQGSHSGNTIYF. The CDR3 DNA sequence: TGTGCCAGCAGCCAGGGGAGCCACTCTGGAAACACCATATATTTT.

The chain uses TRBV11-2 and TRBJ2-5; maybe TRBD2 (5 bases). The CDR3 totals 16 residues. V gave up 5 bases and J gave up 4 bases, with 20 bases separating them. In germline, CDR1 is SGHAT, CDR2 FQNNGV. The CDR3 region has the DNA TGTGCCAGCAGCCCCTTAGGCGGGCGTTTTCGAGAGACCCAGTACTTC. As protein: CASSPLGGRFRETQYF.

The rearrangement uses TRBV27 and TRBJ2-1; D may be TRBD2 (6 bases). The CDR3 is 13 amino acids. Germline-derived CDR1 and CDR2 are MNHEY and SMNVEV (reference sequence). The V end lost 3 bases, the J end lost 6 bases, and 9 bases lay between the germline ends. CDR3 DNA: TGTGCCAGCAGTTTTGGAGGGTCCAATGAGCAGTTCTTC. Amino acids: CASSFGGSNEQFF.

V is TRBV30 and J is TRBJ1-6, with 10 bases lining up with TRBD1. With V trimmed by 7 bases and J by 14 bases, 11 bases remained unmatched. Germline lookup yields CDR1 GTSNPN and CDR2 SVGIG (reference sequence). This CDR3 contains 13 residues. As DNA, the CDR3 is TGTGCCTCCTCGGGACAGGGGATAACATCCCTCCACTTT. This codes for CASSGQGITSLHF.

The chain links TRBV18 to TRBJ2-5, with a tentative D call TRBD2 (6 bases). Germline V gene data show CDR1 as KGHSH and CDR2 as LQKENI. The CDR3 has 14 amino acids. V was shortened by 5 bases and J by 0 bases, with 10 bases between the two germline ends. CDR3 in DNA: TGTGCCAGCTCAGAGGGACTCAACCAAGAGACCCAGTACTTC. It specifies CASSEGLNQETQYF.

The chain recombines TRBV6-5 with TRBJ1-2; D unclear. The CDR3 runs to 15 residues. The germline CDR1 and CDR2 sequences are MNHEY and SVGAGI. V gave up 6 bases and J gave up 0 bases, with 14 bases separating them. DNA for the CDR3: TGTGCCAGCAGCCCAACTTCTACGGCTAACTATGGCTACACCTTC. Translation: CASSPTSTANYGYTF.